One sample yielded the 24 T cell receptor beta chains listed below, sequenced in a study of regulatory T cells in long-lasting Graves disease. HTBI primers from iRepertoire and Arm-PCR of CDR3 regions yielded the TCR beta libraries. Each CDR3 protein gets one entry after TCRdb re-called the multiplex PCR reads with MiXCR. The sample includes roughly 700,000 distinct CDR3 sequences, 25% to 30% of them seen just once. Sample time point: persistent/refractory GD, antithyroid drugs over 5 years with positive TRAb. The TCR library used RNA extracted from PBMCs. This material consisted of peripheral blood mononuclear cells (PBMCs), taken when the disease was refractory, from a patient treated with antithyroid drugs. The receptors originated from a female donor with Graves disease.

The chain uses TRBV6-2 or TRBV6-3 and TRBJ1-5, with TRBD1 matching over 11 bases. After removal of 6 bases from V and 2 bases from J, the junction contained 6 bases not matched to a gene. CDR3 length: 16 residues. Germline V gene data show CDR1 as MNHEY and CDR2 as SVGEGT. This chain's CDR3 is CASSRTGGNGNQPQHF. The CDR3 bases are TGTGCCAGCAGCCGGACAGGGGGCAATGGCAATCAGCCCCAGCATTTT.

This clonotype occurred a few times. The chain uses TRBV11-2 and TRBJ2-5, with D unresolved. The CDR3 is made up of 14 amino acids. Trimming took 0 bases from V and 5 from J, leaving 10 bases between them. In germline, CDR1 is SGHAT, CDR2 FQNNGV. As DNA, the CDR3 is TGTGCCAGCAGCTTAGATCTGGCGTGGGAGACCCAGTACTTC. Protein sequence: CASSLDLAWETQYF.

The chain uses TRBV19 and TRBJ1-2, with 8 nucleotides matching TRBD1. This CDR3 has 16 amino acids. V gave up 0 bases and J gave up 4 bases; unmatched junction bases: 7. Germline loops: CDR1 LNHDA, CDR2 SQIVND (reference sequence). The CDR3 loop is CASSIEQQGDGYGYTF. CDR3 DNA: TGTGCCAGTAGTATAGAACAACAGGGGGACGGCTATGGCTACACCTTC.

This clonotype was seen only a few times. V is TRBV2 and J is TRBJ2-7, with TRBD1 identical over 9 bases. The CDR3 totals 14 residues. The germline V gene encodes CDR1 SNHLY and CDR2 FYNNEI. The junction had 10 bases not matched to a gene; V was cut back by 8 bases and J by 5 bases. CDR3 sequence reads: CASFRDRAIHEQYF. In DNA form, the CDR3 reads TGTGCCAGCTTCCGGGACAGGGCGATCCACGAGCAGTACTTC.

V usage is TRBV19 and J usage is TRBJ1-1; D gene unclear. Germline lookup yields CDR1 LNHDA and CDR2 SQIVND (reference sequence). Trimming pared 3 bases from V and 11 bases from J, leaving 16 bases between. There are 13 residues in the CDR3. The CDR3 bases are TGTGCCAGTAGTATCGGACGGACCCCTTACGCTTTCTTT. Protein product: CASSIGRTPYAFF.

The V and J genes are TRBV5-1 and TRBJ1-1; 10 nucleotides line up with TRBD1. The CDR3 extends over 15 amino acids. The V segment lost 1 base and the J segment 5 bases; nucleotides outside the gene matches: 5. Germline loops: CDR1 SGHRS, CDR2 YFSETQ. In DNA form, the CDR3 reads TGCGCCAGCAGCTTGCCCGGGACAGGGGCGACTGAAGCTTTCTTT. This codes for CASSLPGTGATEAFF.

This clonotype was seen only a few times. The J gene is TRBJ1-3, the V gene TRBV6-1; 7 bases are a match to TRBD1. Germline assignment: CDR1 MNHNS and CDR2 SASEGT. This CDR3 comprises 14 residues. V lost 6 bases to trimming and J lost 4 bases; unmatched junction nucleotides: 6. CDR3: CASSHPGQGNTIYF. The CDR3 nucleotides are TGTGCCAGCAGCCATCCGGGACAGGGAAACACCATATATTTT.

The gene calls are TRBV20-1 and TRBJ1-1; D call uncertain. The CDR3 length is 13 residues. The germline CDR1 and CDR2 sequences are DFQATT and SNEGSKA (reference sequence). Trimming stripped 0 bases from V and 3 bases from J, with 8 bases between. The DNA for the CDR3 is TGCAGTGCTAGAGACCCCCTAGACACTGAAGCTTTCTTT. Its translation: CSARDPLDTEAFF.

Comment on this clonotype: The junction departs from the called germline gene at one end, perhaps through a read error. The V call is TRBV2, the J call TRBJ1-3, with D possibly TRBD1 on 6 matching bases. Germline CDR1 and CDR2: SNHLY and FYNNEI. This CDR3 is 14 amino acids long. The DNA of the CDR3 is TGTGCCAGCAGTGAGGGGGCTTCTGGAAGCACCATATATTTT. Translation gives CASSEGASGSTIYF.

This clonotype occurred a few times. The V gene is TRBV10-3, the J gene TRBJ2-7; 13 nucleotides agree with TRBD2. Trimming at V came to 3 bases and at J to 2 bases, leaving 1 base not matched to a gene. The CDR3 extends over 15 amino acids. Looked up from germline, CDR1 is ENHRY and CDR2 is SYGVKD. Here the CDR3 DNA reads TGTGCCATCAGTGAAGGACTAGCGGGAGCCTACGAGCAGTACTTC. It translates to CAISEGLAGAYEQYF.

This clonotype was found a few times. The rearrangement uses TRBV18 and TRBJ2-2; no clear D gene. This CDR3 comprises 16 residues. The germline V gene encodes CDR1 KGHSH and CDR2 LQKENI. V was cut by 5 bases and J by 0 bases, with 13 bases left in between. CDR3 DNA sequence: TGTGCCAGCTCAGCAACCACCCCAGCGAACACCGGGGAGCTGTTTTTT. It yields the protein CASSATTPANTGELFF. The full variable domain, rest sourced from reference TRBV18 and TRBJ2-2, is NAGVMQNPRHLVRRRGQEARLRCSPMKGHSHVYWYRQLPEEGLKFMVYLQKENIIDESGMPKERFSAEFPKEGPSILRIQQVVRGDSAAYFCASSATTPANTGELFFGEGSRLTVL.

This clonotype was recorded at least ten times. The rearrangement links TRBV2 to TRBJ2-6; D is unresolved. CDR1 and CDR2 (germline): SNHLY, FYNNEI. The CDR3 totals 19 residues. V lost 3 bases and J lost 1, with 19 bases in between. The DNA of the CDR3 is TGTGCCAGCAGTGACCCCGGCCTCCCGTTGCCATCTGGGGCCAACGTCCTGACTTTC. It is translated as CASSDPGLPLPSGANVLTF.

This clonotype was recorded many times. V usage is TRBV12-3 or TRBV12-4 and J usage is TRBJ1-5, with no clear D. This CDR3 region has 13 residues. V lost 10 bases and J lost 4, with 14 bases in between. CDR3 loop: CATSAVGNQPQHF. The CDR3 nucleotides are TGTGCCACCAGCGCCGTAGGGAATCAGCCCCAGCATTTT.

The chain combines TRBV3-1 with TRBJ2-2, with a possible D match to TRBD1 (6 bases). CDR1 LGHDT and CDR2 YNNKEL come from the germline V gene (reference sequence). The CDR3 spans 14 residues. V was cut by 6 bases and J by 3 bases, with 11 bases left in between. CDR3 DNA sequence: TGTGCCAGCAGTAACAGGGTAGACACCGGGGAGCTGTTTTTT. It is translated as CASSNRVDTGELFF. Supplemented by reference TRBV3-1 and TRBJ2-2, the full variable domain reads DTAVSQTPKYLVTQMGNDKSIKCEQNLGHDTMYWYKQDSKKFLKIMFSYNNKELIINETVPNRFSPKSPDKAHLNLHINSLELGDSAVYFCASSNRVDTGELFFGEGSRLTVL.

The V gene is TRBV5-4, the J gene TRBJ2-4, with D possibly being TRBD2 (5 bases). Trimming took off 1 base at V and 4 bases at J, with 9 bases between the two ends. Germline V CDR1 and CDR2: SGHNT, YYREEE (reference sequence). The CDR3 loop spans 14 amino acids. The CDR3 DNA reads TGTGCCAGCAGCTTGCAAGCGGTTAAAAACATTCAGTACTTC. It translates to CASSLQAVKNIQYF.

This clonotype occurred many times. The chain employs TRBV12-3 or TRBV12-4 and TRBJ2-5; 14 bases line up with TRBD2. The CDR3 loop spans 15 amino acids. Germline trimming cut 6 bases from V and 5 bases from J; bases unmatched to any gene: 5. The CDR3 DNA sequence: TGTGCCAGCAGGGGACTAGCGGGAGAGGGTGAGACCCAGTACTTC. This translates into CASRGLAGEGETQYF.

This clonotype was counted between two and nine times. This rearrangement joins TRBV29-1 to TRBJ1-1; no clear D gene. V was pared by 8 bases and J by 0 bases, with 13 bases between. The CDR3 totals 13 residues. Germline CDR1 and CDR2: SQVTM and ANQGSEA. CDR3 protein: CSPEHALNTEAFF. The CDR3 coding sequence is TGCAGCCCTGAGCATGCTTTGAACACTGAAGCTTTCTTT.

This clonotype was found a few times. The chain carries TRBV6-1 and TRBJ2-7; 11 positions match TRBD2. Germline V gives CDR1 MNHNS, CDR2 SASEGT. V trimming: 4 bases; J trimming: 7 bases; junction bases outside the gene matches: 6. The CDR3 totals 14 residues. CDR3 region: CASSGTSGRGEQYF. The CDR3 DNA reads as TGTGCCAGCAGTGGGACTAGCGGGCGCGGGGAGCAGTACTTC.

The chain combines TRBV7-9 with TRBJ2-5, with D possibly being TRBD2 (5 bases). V lost 4 bases to trimming and J lost 7 bases, with 19 bases between them. The germline V gene has CDR1 SEHNR and CDR2 FQNEAQ (reference sequence). The CDR3 contains 15 residues. CDR3 nucleotides: TGTGCCAGCAGCTCAGGCGCGGACGGGGTCCGGACCCAGTACTTC. This sequence encodes CASSSGADGVRTQYF.

With respect to this clonotype: A much larger clonotype is one base distant, so this may be a read error. The chain uses TRBV20-1 and TRBJ1-2, with D uncertain. CDR3 length: 14 residues. Germline V gene lookup returns CDR1 DFQATT and CDR2 SNEGSKA (reference sequence). The CDR3 protein is CSARASDTNYDYTF. The CDR3 DNA reads as TGCAGTGCTAGAGCGTCGGATACTAACTATGACTACACCTTC.

This clonotype was detected ten times or more. The rearrangement joins TRBV11-2 to TRBJ1-1, with D unclear. The germline V gene encodes CDR1 SGHAT and CDR2 FQNNGV. Between the trimmed V and J ends, which lost 8 bases and 2 bases, there was a span of 9 bases. CDR3 length equals 12 residues. CDR3 loop: CASGRRNTEAFF. CDR3 DNA: TGTGCCAGCGGGCGGCGTAACACTGAAGCTTTCTTT. Full variable domain (rest looked up from reference TRBV11-2 and TRBJ1-1): EAGVAQSPRYKIIEKRQSVAFWCNPISGHATLYWYQQILGQGPKLLIQFQNNGVVDDSQLPKDRFSAERLKGVDSTLKIQPAKLEDSAVYLCASGRRNTEAFFGQGTRLTVV.

In nucleotides, the CDR3 is TGTGCCAGCAGCGCACGGCGGACTGGCCGGGACACCATATATTTT. This encodes CASSARRTGRDTIYF. The chain couples TRBV3-1 to TRBJ1-3; D call uncertain. The CDR3 is 15 residues long. Trimming removed 5 bases at V and 8 bases at J, with 19 bases between. Looked up from germline, CDR1 is LGHDT and CDR2 is YNNKEL (reference sequence).

This clonotype was picked up a small number of times. This rearrangement joins TRBV5-6 to TRBJ2-7; TRBD2 aligns across 9 bases. Germline trimming cut 4 bases from V and 2 bases from J; bases unmatched to any gene: 7. The CDR3 sequence is 15 residues long. The germline V gene has CDR1 SGHDT and CDR2 YYEEEE. The CDR3 sequence is CASSPTERGAYEQYF. The CDR3 DNA reads TGTGCCAGCAGCCCGACGGAGCGGGGGGCCTACGAGCAGTACTTC.

This clonotype was seen many times. This sequence joins TRBV7-2 and TRBJ2-5; D might be TRBD1 (5 bases). V lost 1 base and J lost 2, with 8 bases in between. Germline V gene data show CDR1 as SGHTA and CDR2 as FQGNSA. CDR3 size: 14 residues. The CDR3 sequence is CASSLGTFQETQYF. The CDR3 nucleotides read TGTGCCAGCAGCTTAGGGACATTTCAAGAGACCCAGTACTTC.